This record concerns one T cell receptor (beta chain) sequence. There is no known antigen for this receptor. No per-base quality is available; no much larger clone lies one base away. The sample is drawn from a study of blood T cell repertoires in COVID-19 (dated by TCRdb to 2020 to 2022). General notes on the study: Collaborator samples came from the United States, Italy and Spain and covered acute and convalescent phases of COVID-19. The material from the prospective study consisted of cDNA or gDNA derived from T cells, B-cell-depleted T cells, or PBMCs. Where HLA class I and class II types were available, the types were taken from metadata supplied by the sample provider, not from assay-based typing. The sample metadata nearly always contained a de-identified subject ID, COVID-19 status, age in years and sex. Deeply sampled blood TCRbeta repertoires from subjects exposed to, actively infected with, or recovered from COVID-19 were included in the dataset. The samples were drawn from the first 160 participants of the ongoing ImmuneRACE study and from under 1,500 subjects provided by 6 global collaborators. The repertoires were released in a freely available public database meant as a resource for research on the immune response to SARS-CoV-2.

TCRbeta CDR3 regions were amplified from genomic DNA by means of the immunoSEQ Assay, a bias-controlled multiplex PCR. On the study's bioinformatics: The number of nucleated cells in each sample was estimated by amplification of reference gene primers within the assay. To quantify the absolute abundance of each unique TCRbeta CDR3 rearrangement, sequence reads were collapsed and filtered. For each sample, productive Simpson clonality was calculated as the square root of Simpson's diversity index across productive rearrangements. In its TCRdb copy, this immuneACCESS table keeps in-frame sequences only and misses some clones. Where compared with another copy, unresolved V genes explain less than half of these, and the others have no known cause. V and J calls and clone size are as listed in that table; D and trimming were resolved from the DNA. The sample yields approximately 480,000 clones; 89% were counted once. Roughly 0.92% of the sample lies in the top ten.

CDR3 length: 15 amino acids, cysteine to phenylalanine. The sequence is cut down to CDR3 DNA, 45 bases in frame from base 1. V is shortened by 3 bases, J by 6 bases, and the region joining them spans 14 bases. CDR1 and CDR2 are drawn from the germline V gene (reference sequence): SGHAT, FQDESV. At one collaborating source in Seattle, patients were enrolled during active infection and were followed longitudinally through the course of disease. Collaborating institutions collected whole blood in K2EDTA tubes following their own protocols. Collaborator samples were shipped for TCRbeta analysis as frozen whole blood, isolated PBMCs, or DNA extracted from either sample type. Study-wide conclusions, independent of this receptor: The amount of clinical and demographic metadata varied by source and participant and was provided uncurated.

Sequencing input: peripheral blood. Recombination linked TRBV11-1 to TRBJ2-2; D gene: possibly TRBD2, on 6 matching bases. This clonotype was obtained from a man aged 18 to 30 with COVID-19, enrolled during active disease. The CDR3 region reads CASSFSTTGAGELFF. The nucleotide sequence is TGTGCCAGCAGCTTTTCGACGACGGGGGCCGGGGAGCTGTTTTTT.